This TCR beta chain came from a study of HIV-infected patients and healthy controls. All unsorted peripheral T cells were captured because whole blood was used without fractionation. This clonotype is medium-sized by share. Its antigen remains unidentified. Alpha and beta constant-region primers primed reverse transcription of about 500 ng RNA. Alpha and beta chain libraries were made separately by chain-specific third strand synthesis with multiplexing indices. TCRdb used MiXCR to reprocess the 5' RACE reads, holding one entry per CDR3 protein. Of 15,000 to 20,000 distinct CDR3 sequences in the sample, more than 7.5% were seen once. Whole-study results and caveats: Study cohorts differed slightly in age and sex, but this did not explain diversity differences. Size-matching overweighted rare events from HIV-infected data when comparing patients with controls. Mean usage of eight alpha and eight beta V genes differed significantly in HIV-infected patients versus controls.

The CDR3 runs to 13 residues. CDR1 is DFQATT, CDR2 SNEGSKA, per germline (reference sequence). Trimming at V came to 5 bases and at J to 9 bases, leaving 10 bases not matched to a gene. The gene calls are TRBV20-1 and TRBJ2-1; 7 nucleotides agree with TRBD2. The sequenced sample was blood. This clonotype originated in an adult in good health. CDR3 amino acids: CSAGGRALGEQFF. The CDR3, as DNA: TGCAGTGCTGGTGGGAGGGCCCTGGGTGAGCAGTTCTTC.